The T cell receptor beta chain described here comes from a study of shared T cell receptors in the human thymus (dated by TCRdb to about 2021). As for the study more broadly: The study examined how self-reactive, shared T-cell receptor alpha chains are generated in the human thymus.

Library generation was performed with the immunoSEQ multiplex PCR assay. TCRdb obtained this table from immuneACCESS and retained in-frame rearrangements with V and J assigned. These tables miss some clones; where compared with another copy, unresolved V genes account for less than half of the shortfall, and the remainder is unexplained. This sample lists under 450,000 clones; 85% to 95% were detected once. The ten largest clones represent approximately 0.02% of the sample. The count of this clone is one. No antigen is known for it. No per-base quality is available; no much larger clone lies one base away. The junction shows trimming of 4 bases on V and 3 bases on J, and the gene matches do not reach 28 bases of it. The germline V gene provides CDR1 SGHRS and CDR2 YFSETQ. The CDR3 covers 22 residues, taking in both the cysteine and the phenylalanine. Left in the record is the CDR3 DNA by itself, 66 bases read in frame from the first base.

The specimen sequenced was thymocytes. This TCR was sampled from a human donor. The chain links TRBV5-1 with TRBJ2-7; 10 nucleotides in the junction match TRBD2. The CDR3 region: CASSRRGDITGSPASGSYEQYF. At the DNA level, the sequence is TGCGCCAGCAGCAGGAGGGGGGACATCACAGGGTCGCCGGCTAGCGGGAGCTACGAGCAGTACTTC.